This T cell receptor (beta chain) originates from a study of control samples from healthy donors and cancer patients. The CDR3 has 16 amino acids. V was clipped by 0 bases and J by 1 base; unmatched bases: 4. Germline V gene data show CDR1 as SGDLS and CDR2 as YYNGEE. The method was immunoSEQ multiplex PCR; TCRdb's version includes in-frame clones alone and lacks a portion of them. Of roughly 150,000 clones listed, approximately 93% are singletons. The rearrangement joins TRBV9 to TRBJ2-3, with 8 bases matching TRBD2. The sequencing sample was made of blood. The TCR comes from a man in his forties or fifties in good health. Here the CDR3 DNA reads TGTGCCAGCAGCGTAGGATCCGGGGGGGGCACAGATACGCAGTATTTT. Protein product: CASSVGSGGGTDTQYF.